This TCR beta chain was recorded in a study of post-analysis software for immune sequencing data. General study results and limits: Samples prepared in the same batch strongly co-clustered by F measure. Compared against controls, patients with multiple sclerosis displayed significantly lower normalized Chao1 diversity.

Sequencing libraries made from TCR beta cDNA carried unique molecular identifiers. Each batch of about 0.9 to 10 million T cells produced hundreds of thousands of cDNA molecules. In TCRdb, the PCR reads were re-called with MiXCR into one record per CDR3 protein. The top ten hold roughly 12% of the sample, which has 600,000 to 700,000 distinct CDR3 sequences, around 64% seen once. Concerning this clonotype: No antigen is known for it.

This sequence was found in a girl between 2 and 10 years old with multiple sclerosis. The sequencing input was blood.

DNA for the CDR3: TGTGCCAGCAGCTCCATCGGCCTGTCGAGCACTGAAGCTTTCTTT. It specifies CASSSIGLSSTEAFF. The V gene is TRBV11-2, the J gene TRBJ1-1; D call uncertain. V was clipped by 4 bases and J by 4 bases, with 16 bases between them. Germline V CDR1 and CDR2: SGHAT, FQNNGV. This CDR3 is 15 amino acids long.